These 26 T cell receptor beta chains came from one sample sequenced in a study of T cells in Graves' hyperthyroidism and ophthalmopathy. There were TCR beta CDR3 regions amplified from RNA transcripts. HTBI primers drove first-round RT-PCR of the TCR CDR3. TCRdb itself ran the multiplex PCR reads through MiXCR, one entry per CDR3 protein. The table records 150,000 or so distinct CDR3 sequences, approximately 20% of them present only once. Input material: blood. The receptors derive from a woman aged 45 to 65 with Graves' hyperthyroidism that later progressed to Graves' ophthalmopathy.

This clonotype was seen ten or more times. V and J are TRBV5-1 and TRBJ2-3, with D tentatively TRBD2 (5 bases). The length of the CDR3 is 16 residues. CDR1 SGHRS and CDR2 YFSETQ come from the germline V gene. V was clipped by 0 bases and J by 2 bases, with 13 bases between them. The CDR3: CASSLERETFTDTQYF. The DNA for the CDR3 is TGCGCCAGCAGCTTGGAGAGGGAGACCTTCACAGATACGCAGTATTTT.

CDR3 protein: CAISEIPGTEAFF. CDR3 nucleotide sequence: TGTGCCATCAGTGAGATCCCTGGCACAGAAGCTTTCTTT. The V and J genes are TRBV10-3 and TRBJ1-1; no firm D call. Trimming removed 2 bases from V and 8 bases from J, with 12 bases in between. Germline V gene data show CDR1 as ENHRY and CDR2 as SYGVKD. This CDR3 is 13 amino acids long.

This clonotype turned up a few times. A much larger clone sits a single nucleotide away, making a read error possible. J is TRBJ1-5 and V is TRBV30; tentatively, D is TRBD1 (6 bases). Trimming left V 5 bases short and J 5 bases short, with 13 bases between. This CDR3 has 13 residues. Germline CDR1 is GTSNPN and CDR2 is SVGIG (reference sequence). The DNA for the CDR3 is TGTGCCTGGTCAGGGGACACCTATCAGCCCCAGCATTTT. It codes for CAWSGDTYQPQHF.

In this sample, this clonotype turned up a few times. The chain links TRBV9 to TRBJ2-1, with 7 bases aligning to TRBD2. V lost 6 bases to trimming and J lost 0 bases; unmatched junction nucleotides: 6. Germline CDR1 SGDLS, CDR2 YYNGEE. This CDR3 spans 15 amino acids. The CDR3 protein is CASNVGGGSYNEQFF. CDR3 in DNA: TGTGCCAGCAACGTGGGGGGGGGCTCCTACAATGAGCAGTTCTTC. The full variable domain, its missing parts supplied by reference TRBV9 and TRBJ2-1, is DSGVTQTPKHLITATGQRVTLRCSPRSGDLSVYWYQQSLDQGLQFLIQYYNGEERAKGNILERFSAQQFPDLHSELNLSSLELGDSALYFCASNVGGGSYNEQFFGPGTRLTVL.

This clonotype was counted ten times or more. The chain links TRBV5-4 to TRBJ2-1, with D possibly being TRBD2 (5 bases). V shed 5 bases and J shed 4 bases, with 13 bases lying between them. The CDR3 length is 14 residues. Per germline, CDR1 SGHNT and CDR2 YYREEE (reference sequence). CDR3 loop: CASSRRWAYNEQFF. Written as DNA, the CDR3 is TGTGCCAGCAGTCGGAGGTGGGCTTACAATGAGCAGTTCTTC.

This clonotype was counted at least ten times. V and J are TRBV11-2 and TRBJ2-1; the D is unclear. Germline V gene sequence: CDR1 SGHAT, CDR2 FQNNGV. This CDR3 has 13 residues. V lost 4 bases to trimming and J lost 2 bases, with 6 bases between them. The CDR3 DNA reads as TGTGCCAGCAGCTCGGCCGCCTACAATGAGCAGTTCTTC. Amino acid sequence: CASSSAAYNEQFF.

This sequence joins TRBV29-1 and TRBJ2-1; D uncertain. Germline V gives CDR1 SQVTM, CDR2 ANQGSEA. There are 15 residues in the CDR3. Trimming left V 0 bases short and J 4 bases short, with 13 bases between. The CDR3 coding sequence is TGCAGCGTTGAAGATACCACCCGGGCTTACAATGAGCAGTTCTTC. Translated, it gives CSVEDTTRAYNEQFF.

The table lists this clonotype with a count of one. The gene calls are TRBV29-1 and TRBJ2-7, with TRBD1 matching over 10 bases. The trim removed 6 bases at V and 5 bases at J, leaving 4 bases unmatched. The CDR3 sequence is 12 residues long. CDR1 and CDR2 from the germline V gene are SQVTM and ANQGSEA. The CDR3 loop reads CSVRTGGNEQYF. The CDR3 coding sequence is TGCAGCGTCAGGACAGGGGGAAACGAGCAGTACTTC.

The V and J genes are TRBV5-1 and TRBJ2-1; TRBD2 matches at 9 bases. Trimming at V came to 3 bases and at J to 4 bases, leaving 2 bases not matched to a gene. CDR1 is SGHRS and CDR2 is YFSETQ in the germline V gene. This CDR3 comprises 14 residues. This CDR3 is CASSSAGGYNEQFF. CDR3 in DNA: TGCGCCAGCAGCTCCGCGGGAGGGTACAATGAGCAGTTCTTC.

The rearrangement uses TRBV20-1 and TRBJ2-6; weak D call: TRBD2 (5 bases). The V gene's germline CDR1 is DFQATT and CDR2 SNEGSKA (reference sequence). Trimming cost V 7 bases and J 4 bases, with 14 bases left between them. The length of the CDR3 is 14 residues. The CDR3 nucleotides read TGCAGTGTCATGTCGGGATCGGGGGCCAACGTCCTGACTTTC. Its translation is CSVMSGSGANVLTF.

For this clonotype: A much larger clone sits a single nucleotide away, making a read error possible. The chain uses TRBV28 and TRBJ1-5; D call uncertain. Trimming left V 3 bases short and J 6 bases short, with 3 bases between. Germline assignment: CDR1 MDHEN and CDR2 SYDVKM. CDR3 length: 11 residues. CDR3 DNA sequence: TGTGCCAGCAGTTTCACTCAGCCCCAGCATTTT. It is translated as CASSFTQPQHF.

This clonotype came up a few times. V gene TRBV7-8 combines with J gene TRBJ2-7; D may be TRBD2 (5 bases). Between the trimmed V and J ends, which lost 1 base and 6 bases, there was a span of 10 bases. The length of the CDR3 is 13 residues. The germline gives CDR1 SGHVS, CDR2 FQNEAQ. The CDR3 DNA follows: TGTGCCAGCAGCTTAGGAACTAGGAGCGAGCAGTACTTC. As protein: CASSLGTRSEQYF.

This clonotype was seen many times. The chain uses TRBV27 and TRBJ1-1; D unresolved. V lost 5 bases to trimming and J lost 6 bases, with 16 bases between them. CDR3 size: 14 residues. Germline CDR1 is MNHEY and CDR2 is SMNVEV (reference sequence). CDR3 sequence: CASSLGNGRAEAFF. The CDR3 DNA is TGTGCCAGCAGTCTCGGCAACGGGAGGGCTGAAGCTTTCTTT.

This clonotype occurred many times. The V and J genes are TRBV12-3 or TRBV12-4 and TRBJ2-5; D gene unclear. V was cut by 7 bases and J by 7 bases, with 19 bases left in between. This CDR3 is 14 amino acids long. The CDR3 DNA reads TGTGCCAGCACACCTGGCCCTATTGATCTGACCCAGTACTTC. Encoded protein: CASTPGPIDLTQYF.

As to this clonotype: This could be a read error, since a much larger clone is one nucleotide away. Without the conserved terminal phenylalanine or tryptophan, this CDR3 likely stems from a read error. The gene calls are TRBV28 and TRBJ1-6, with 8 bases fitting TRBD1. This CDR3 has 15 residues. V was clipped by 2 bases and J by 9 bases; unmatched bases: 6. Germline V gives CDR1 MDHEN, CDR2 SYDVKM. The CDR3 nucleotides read TGTGCCAGCAGTTTAGGACAGGGTTATCGTTCACCCCTCCACCTT. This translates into CASSLGQGYRSPLHL.

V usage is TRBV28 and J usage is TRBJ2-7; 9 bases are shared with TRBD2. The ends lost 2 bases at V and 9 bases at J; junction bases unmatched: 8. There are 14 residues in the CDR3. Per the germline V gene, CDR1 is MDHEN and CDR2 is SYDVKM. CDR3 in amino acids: CASSLPGLALGQYF. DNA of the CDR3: TGTGCCAGCAGTTTACCGGGACTAGCATTGGGGCAGTACTTC.

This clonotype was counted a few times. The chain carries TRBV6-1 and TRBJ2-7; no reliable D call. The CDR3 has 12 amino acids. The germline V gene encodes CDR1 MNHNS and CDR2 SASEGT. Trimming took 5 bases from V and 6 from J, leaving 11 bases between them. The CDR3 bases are TGTGCCAGCAGTTTAAGCACGGGCGAGCAGTACTTC. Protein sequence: CASSLSTGEQYF.

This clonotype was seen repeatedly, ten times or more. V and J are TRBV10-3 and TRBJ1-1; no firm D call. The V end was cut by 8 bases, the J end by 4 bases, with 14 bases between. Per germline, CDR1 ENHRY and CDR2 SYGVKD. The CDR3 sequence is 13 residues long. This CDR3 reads CAIRQVEITEAFF. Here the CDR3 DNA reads TGTGCCATCCGTCAGGTGGAAATCACTGAAGCTTTCTTT.

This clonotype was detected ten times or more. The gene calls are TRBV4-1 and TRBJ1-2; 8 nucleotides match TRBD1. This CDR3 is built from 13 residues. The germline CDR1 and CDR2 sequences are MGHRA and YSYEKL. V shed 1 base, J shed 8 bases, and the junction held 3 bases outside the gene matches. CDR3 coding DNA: TGCGCCAGCAGCCAAGCCAGGGGGCTCGGCTACACCTTC. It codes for CASSQARGLGYTF.

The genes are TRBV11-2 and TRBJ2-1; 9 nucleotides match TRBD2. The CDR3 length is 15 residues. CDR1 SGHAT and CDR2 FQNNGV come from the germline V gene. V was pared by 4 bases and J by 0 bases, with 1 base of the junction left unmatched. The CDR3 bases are TGTGCCAGCAGCTATAGCGGGAGCTCCTACAATGAGCAGTTCTTC. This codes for CASSYSGSSYNEQFF.

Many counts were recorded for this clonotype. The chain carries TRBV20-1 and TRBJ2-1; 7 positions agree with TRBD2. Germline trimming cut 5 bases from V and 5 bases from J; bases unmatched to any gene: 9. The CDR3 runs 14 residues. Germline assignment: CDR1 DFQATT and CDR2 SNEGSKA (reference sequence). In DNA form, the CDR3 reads TGCAGTGCTCCCTTCGGGCGGGGGAACAATGAGCAGTTCTTC. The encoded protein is CSAPFGRGNNEQFF.

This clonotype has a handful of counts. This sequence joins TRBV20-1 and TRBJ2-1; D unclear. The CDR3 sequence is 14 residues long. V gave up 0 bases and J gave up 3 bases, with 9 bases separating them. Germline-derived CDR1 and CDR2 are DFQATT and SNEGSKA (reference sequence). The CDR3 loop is CSARERALYNEQFF. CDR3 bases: TGCAGTGCTAGAGAAAGGGCGCTCTACAATGAGCAGTTCTTC.

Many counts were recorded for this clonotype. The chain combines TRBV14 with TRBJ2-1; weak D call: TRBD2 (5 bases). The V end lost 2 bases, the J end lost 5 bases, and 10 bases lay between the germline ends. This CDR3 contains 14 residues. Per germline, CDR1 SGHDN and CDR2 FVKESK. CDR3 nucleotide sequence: TGTGCCAGCAGCCAACTTGGGCGGGACAATGAGCAGTTCTTC. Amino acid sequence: CASSQLGRDNEQFF.

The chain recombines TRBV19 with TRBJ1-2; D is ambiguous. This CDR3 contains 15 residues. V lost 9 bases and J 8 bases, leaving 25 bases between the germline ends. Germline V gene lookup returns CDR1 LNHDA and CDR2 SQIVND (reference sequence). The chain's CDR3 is CASDPRLELFGGYTF. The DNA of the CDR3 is TGTGCCAGCGACCCTCGGTTGGAGTTGTTTGGGGGCTACACCTTC.

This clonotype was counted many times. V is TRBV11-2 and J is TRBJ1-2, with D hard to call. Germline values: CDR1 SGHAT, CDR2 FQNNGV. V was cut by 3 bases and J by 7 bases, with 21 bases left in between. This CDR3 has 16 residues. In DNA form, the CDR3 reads TGTGCCAGCAGCTTTGAGTTGGCTCCCCCGGCGGGTGGCTACACCTTC. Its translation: CASSFELAPPAGGYTF.

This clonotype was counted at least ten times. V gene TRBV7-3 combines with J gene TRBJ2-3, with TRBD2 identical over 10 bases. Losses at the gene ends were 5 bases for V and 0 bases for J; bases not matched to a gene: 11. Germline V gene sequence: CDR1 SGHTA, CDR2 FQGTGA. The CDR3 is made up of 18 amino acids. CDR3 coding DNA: TGTGCCAGCAGCCGAGGACCGACTAGCGGGTTAAGCACAGATACGCAGTATTTT. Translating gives CASSRGPTSGLSTDTQYF.